The 5 T cell receptor beta chains below come from one sample, sequenced in a study of blood T cells in healthy people across ages. Then a second PCR, running roughly 7 to 11 cycles, was carried out with a sample-barcoded 5' primer and a J-beta primer mix. TCRdb reprocessed the 5' RACE reads with MiXCR, giving one entry per CDR3 protein. The sample shows about 1.8 million distinct CDR3 sequences, roughly 52% of them seen only once. The sample taken for sequencing was blood. Source of these receptors: a woman between 35 and 50 years old in good health.

The table lists this clonotype with many counts. This chain connects TRBV12-3 or TRBV12-4 to TRBJ1-5; no definite D call. CDR3 length: 12 amino acids. With 8 bases removed from V and 6 bases from J, the gap between germline ends came to 11 bases. The CDR3 is CASGLRPQPQHF. CDR3 coding DNA: TGTGCCAGCGGCCTGCGGCCTCAGCCCCAGCATTTT.

This clonotype was picked up one time. The chain joins TRBV7-2 to TRBJ2-3, with D possibly matching TRBD2 (6 bases). In germline, CDR1 is SGHTA, CDR2 FQGNSA. The CDR3 spans 14 residues. V shed 5 bases and J shed 6 bases, with 15 bases lying between them. In nucleotides, the CDR3 is TGTGCCAGCAGCACGGGACTGACAGTGGATACGCAGTATTTT. Translation: CASSTGLTVDTQYF.

V usage is TRBV6-2 or TRBV6-3 and J usage is TRBJ2-7; TRBD2 matches at 9 bases. The CDR3 loop spans 14 amino acids. V gave up 6 bases and J gave up 3 bases; unmatched junction bases: 6. Germline V gene lookup returns CDR1 MNHEY and CDR2 SVGEGT. CDR3 coding DNA: TGTGCCAGCAGGCAGCGGGGGGAAAACTACGAGCAGTACTTC. This translates into CASRQRGENYEQYF.

This rearrangement joins TRBV27 to TRBJ1-1; D may be TRBD1 (6 bases). V was pared by 5 bases and J by 6 bases, with 19 bases between. From germline, CDR1 is MNHEY and CDR2 SMNVEV (reference sequence). CDR3 length: 15 amino acids. The CDR3 sequence: CASSAGAGEPPEAFF. As DNA, the CDR3 is TGTGCCAGCAGTGCAGGGGCAGGTGAGCCCCCTGAAGCTTTCTTT.

The chain has TRBV11-1 and TRBJ1-6; D call uncertain. Germline CDR1 and CDR2: SGHAT and FQDESV (reference sequence). The CDR3 totals 15 residues. V dropped 2 bases and J dropped 3 bases, with 8 bases sitting between them. The CDR3, as DNA: TGTGCCAGCAGCTTATCGAACAGCTATAATTCACCCCTCCACTTT. It specifies CASSLSNSYNSPLHF.